One and the same sample provided the 22 T cell receptor beta chains below, sequenced in a study of CD8 T cells in Susac syndrome. Roughly 0.45 to 1 ug RNA was reverse transcribed with random hexamers. Each CDR3 protein gets one entry after TCRdb re-called the immunoSEQ multiplex PCR reads with MiXCR. The sample consists of 200,000 to 300,000 distinct CDR3 sequences, about 96% of them appearing once. Sequencing was done on a sample of CD4+ T cells from PBMCs. The receptors originated from a human donor with Susac syndrome.

The chain employs TRBV19 and TRBJ1-5; maybe TRBD1 (5 bases). The V end lost 8 bases, the J end lost 4 bases, and 15 bases lay between the germline ends. Germline assignment: CDR1 LNHDA and CDR2 SQIVND (reference sequence). CDR3 length: 14 residues. In nucleotides, the CDR3 is TGTGCCAGTGGGTGGGTTGGGGGGAATCAGCCCCAGCATTTT. Protein: CASGWVGGNQPQHF.

The chain carries TRBV25-1 and TRBJ2-5; no clear D gene. Trimming took off 1 base at V and 5 bases at J, with 11 bases between the two ends. CDR1 is MGHDK and CDR2 is SYGVNS in the germline V gene. The CDR3 consists of 14 residues. CDR3 region: CASSEWGFEETQYF. Here the CDR3 DNA reads TGTGCCAGCAGTGAATGGGGTTTCGAGGAGACCCAGTACTTC.

The rearrangement links TRBV4-1 to TRBJ2-6, with 12 bases fitting TRBD1. Germline CDR1 is MGHRA and CDR2 is YSYEKL. J gave up 4 bases and V 4 bases, and 5 bases lay outside the gene matches. The CDR3 is made up of 17 amino acids. CDR3 protein: CASSPGQGATGANVLTF. The CDR3 nucleotides are TGCGCCAGCAGCCCGGGACAGGGGGCGACCGGGGCCAACGTCCTGACTTTC.

Remarks on this clonotype: At one boundary the junction diverges from the germline segment, which might be a read error. V and J are TRBV12-3 or TRBV12-4 and TRBJ1-1, with D uncertain. There are 13 residues in the CDR3. The CDR3 DNA reads TGTGCCAGCACCCTGGGAGGGTTCACTGAAGCTTCCTTT. Protein sequence: CASTLGGFTEASF.

The chain recombines TRBV7-2 with TRBJ2-7; a possible D gene is TRBD2 (7 bases). With 3 bases removed from V and 7 bases from J, the gap between germline ends came to 13 bases. Germline loops: CDR1 SGHTA, CDR2 FQGNSA. CDR3 length equals 13 residues. The DNA of the CDR3 is TGTGCCAGCAGCTTCCCGGGGGGCCTGGAGCAGTACTTC. Translation: CASSFPGGLEQYF.

The J gene is TRBJ1-3, the V gene TRBV5-1; 7 bases fit TRBD1. Germline CDR1 and CDR2: SGHRS and YFSETQ. V gave up 3 bases and J gave up 0 bases; unmatched junction bases: 9. CDR3 length: 17 amino acids. The CDR3 DNA is TGCGCCAGCAGCTCGTATCCCGGGACAGTCTCTGGAAACACCATATATTTT. This sequence encodes CASSSYPGTVSGNTIYF.

This chain connects TRBV3-1 to TRBJ2-7; 8 bases are a match to TRBD2. V shed 7 bases and J 0 bases; nucleotides not matched to a gene: 5. CDR1 and CDR2 from the germline V gene are LGHDT and YNNKEL (reference sequence). This CDR3 is 14 amino acids long. CDR3 in DNA: TGTGCCAGCACCTCGGGAGGGAGCTCCTACGAGCAGTACTTC. This codes for CASTSGGSSYEQYF.

This clonotype was seen a single time. The genes are TRBV5-1 and TRBJ2-2, with a possible D match to TRBD2 (6 bases). The germline V and J ends were trimmed by 5 bases and 6 bases, with 11 bases remaining between them. The V gene's germline CDR1 is SGHRS and CDR2 YFSETQ. The CDR3 is made up of 13 amino acids. For the CDR3, the DNA is TGCGCCAGCAGTCTAGCGACCGCCGGGGAGCTGTTTTTT. The encoded protein is CASSLATAGELFF.

The chain recombines TRBV5-1 with TRBJ2-4; TRBD2 agrees at 9 bases. Germline CDR1 and CDR2: SGHRS and YFSETQ. J lost 0 bases, V lost 2 bases, and 6 bases had no gene match. The CDR3 is made up of 17 amino acids. The CDR3 coding sequence is TGCGCCAGCAGCTTTTACAAAGCGGGAGGAGCCAAAAACATTCAGTACTTC. Its translation is CASSFYKAGGAKNIQYF.

V gene TRBV13 combines with J gene TRBJ2-7; unclear D gene. This CDR3 is 14 amino acids long. Trimming pared 2 bases from V and 2 bases from J, leaving 10 bases between. From germline, CDR1 is PRHDT and CDR2 FYEKMQ (reference sequence). The CDR3 DNA reads TGTGCCAGCAGCTTACTCCCCCGTACCTACGAGCAGTACTTC. This gives the protein CASSLLPRTYEQYF.

This CDR3 is CATSREGGQRRNEQFF. The CDR3 bases are TGTGCCACCAGCAGGGAGGGGGGACAACGGCGCAATGAGCAGTTCTTC. The J gene is TRBJ2-1, the V gene TRBV15; the D call may be TRBD1 or TRBD2 (6 bases each). The CDR3 has 16 amino acids. Germline values: CDR1 LNHNV, CDR2 YYDKDF (reference sequence). Trimming left V 3 bases short and J 6 bases short, with 18 bases between.

This clonotype was recorded once. The chain combines TRBV20-1 with TRBJ2-5; D is ambiguous. V was shortened by 5 bases and J by 2 bases, with 18 bases between the two germline ends. Looked up from germline, CDR1 is DFQATT and CDR2 is SNEGSKA (reference sequence). The CDR3 consists of 15 residues. The CDR3 sequence is CSAGSWAPSQETQYF. CDR3 coding DNA: TGCAGTGCTGGGTCCTGGGCACCTTCTCAAGAGACCCAGTACTTC.

This chain connects TRBV15 to TRBJ2-3; D might be TRBD2 (5 bases). Germline lookup yields CDR1 LNHNV and CDR2 YYDKDF (reference sequence). Trimming stripped 3 bases from V and 8 bases from J, with 18 bases between. The CDR3 is 15 residues long. CDR3: CATSSPLATTVTQYF. The DNA for the CDR3 is TGTGCCACCAGCAGTCCTTTAGCGACAACGGTTACGCAGTATTTT.

The CDR3 here is CASSSRLARTDTQYF. CDR3 nucleotides: TGCGCCAGCAGCTCTAGACTGGCCCGCACAGATACGCAGTATTTT. The chain recombines TRBV5-1 with TRBJ2-3; D remains unclear. V gave up 3 bases and J gave up 1 base, with 12 bases separating them. Germline V lookup: CDR1 SGHRS, CDR2 YFSETQ. The CDR3 runs 15 residues.

The J gene is TRBJ1-1, the V gene TRBV29-1; 9 bases fit TRBD1. From germline, CDR1 is SQVTM and CDR2 ANQGSEA. J lost 4 bases, V lost 5 bases, and 5 bases had no gene match. The CDR3 has 13 amino acids. The chain's CDR3 is CSVNRQGGTEAFF. In nucleotides, the CDR3 is TGCAGCGTTAATAGACAGGGGGGCACTGAAGCTTTCTTT. The whole variable domain, filled in from reference TRBV29-1 and TRBJ1-1, reads SAVISQKPSRDICQRGTSLTIQCQVDSQVTMMFWYRQQPGQSLTLIATANQGSEATYESGFVIDKFPISRPNLTFSTLTVSNMSPEDSSIYLCSVNRQGGTEAFFGQGTRLTVV.

The J gene is TRBJ2-1, the V gene TRBV19; a possible D gene is TRBD2 (5 bases). Germline loops: CDR1 LNHDA, CDR2 SQIVND (reference sequence). This CDR3 is 11 amino acids long. Trimming removed 5 bases from V and 10 bases from J, with 9 bases in between. The CDR3 bases are TGTGCCAGTAGTGGAGCGGTAGAGCAGTTCTTC. This translates into CASSGAVEQFF.

The chain recombines TRBV14 with TRBJ2-2; TRBD2 agrees at 9 bases. Germline values: CDR1 SGHDN, CDR2 FVKESK. Losses at the gene ends were 6 bases for V and 10 bases for J; bases not matched to a gene: 6. The CDR3 contains 13 residues. In nucleotides, the CDR3 is TGTGCCAGCAGTCCTATAGCGGGAGTGGAGCTGTTTTTT. Amino acids: CASSPIAGVELFF.

The DNA for the CDR3 is TGTGCCACCAGCTCCTCCCCAGCGGTACTCTCCAATGAGCAGTTCTTC. Translation: CATSSSPAVLSNEQFF. This chain joins TRBV15 and TRBJ2-1; D is perhaps TRBD2 (5 bases). CDR1 is LNHNV, CDR2 YYDKDF, per germline (reference sequence). The germline V and J ends were trimmed by 5 bases and 6 bases, with 20 bases remaining between them. CDR3 length: 16 amino acids.

The chain's CDR3 is CAHARGDNQPQHF. The CDR3 DNA follows: TGTGCCCATGCGCGAGGGGACAATCAGCCCCAGCATTTT. V gene TRBV30 combines with J gene TRBJ1-5; a possible D gene is TRBD1 (5 bases). Per germline, CDR1 GTSNPN and CDR2 SVGIG (reference sequence). Trimming removed 8 bases from V and 3 bases from J, with 14 bases in between. The CDR3 has 13 residues.

The chain is built from TRBV30 and TRBJ1-4; possibly TRBD1 for D (6 bases). The V and J ends lost 0 bases and 3 bases respectively, with 8 bases between them. Germline V gene sequence: CDR1 GTSNPN, CDR2 SVGIG (reference sequence). This CDR3 spans 14 amino acids. The CDR3 reads CAWSVKGANEKLFF. The DNA of the CDR3 is TGTGCCTGGAGTGTAAAGGGGGCTAATGAAAAACTGTTTTTT.

This chain links TRBV15 with TRBJ1-5; TRBD1 agrees at 7 bases. V shed 0 bases, J shed 3 bases, and the junction held 8 bases outside the gene matches. CDR3 size: 17 residues. From germline, CDR1 is LNHNV and CDR2 YYDKDF (reference sequence). The CDR3 bases are TGTGCCACCAGCAGAGAAGGGCAGACAGGGTTCAATCAGCCCCAGCATTTT. It translates to CATSREGQTGFNQPQHF.

V usage is TRBV10-3 and J usage is TRBJ2-7; possible D gene TRBD2, 5 bases. There are 12 residues in the CDR3. Trimming left V 4 bases short and J 2 bases short, with 6 bases between. Germline values: CDR1 ENHRY, CDR2 SYGVKD. The CDR3 reads CAISASTYEQYF. The CDR3 bases are TGTGCCATCAGTGCTAGCACCTACGAGCAGTACTTC.